Below are 9 T cell receptor beta chains sequenced from a single sample in a study of cytomegalovirus exposure and HLA in healthy donors. PCR primers comprised 60 Vbeta and 13 Jbeta primers. The table came from immunoSEQ multiplex PCR; TCRdb's copy has only in-frame clones and leaves some out. This sample has over 100,000 clones, with roughly 80% found just once. Sequencing was carried out using PBMCs. The receptors shown here come from a man aged 25 to 45 in good health and CMV-seropositive.

The V call is TRBV14, the J call TRBJ2-3; D uncertain. The V end lost 0 bases, the J end lost 5 bases, and 6 bases lay between the germline ends. In germline, CDR1 is SGHDN, CDR2 FVKESK. The CDR3 totals 13 residues. The CDR3 here is CASSQDPGDTQYF. In nucleotides, the CDR3 is TGTGCCAGCAGCCAAGACCCCGGAGATACGCAGTATTTT.

The DNA for the CDR3 is TGCGCCAGCAGCATCGGGACTAGCGTTCAAGAGACCCAGTACTTC. Its protein product is CASSIGTSVQETQYF. This chain links TRBV5-1 with TRBJ2-5; 10 bases align to TRBD2. J gave up 2 bases and V 4 bases, and 5 bases lay outside the gene matches. CDR3 length: 15 amino acids. Germline assignment: CDR1 SGHRS and CDR2 YFSETQ.

The V and J genes are TRBV7-9 and TRBJ1-1; D is ambiguous. Trimming cost V 0 bases and J 4 bases, with 3 bases left between them. Germline V gene lookup returns CDR1 SEHNR and CDR2 FQNEAQ (reference sequence). This CDR3 region has 12 residues. CDR3 region: CASSLASTEAFF. The DNA for the CDR3 is TGTGCCAGCAGCTTAGCCAGCACTGAAGCTTTCTTT.

The rearrangement links TRBV27 to TRBJ2-3, with 10 bases aligning to TRBD2. V was pared by 3 bases and J by 6 bases, with 6 bases of the junction left unmatched. The CDR3 covers 15 residues. CDR1 is MNHEY, CDR2 SMNVEV, per germline (reference sequence). CDR3 loop: CASSFRGSGRDTQYF. The DNA of the CDR3 is TGTGCCAGCAGTTTCCGAGGTAGCGGGAGGGATACGCAGTATTTT.

This clone was observed a handful of times. The chain links TRBV19 to TRBJ2-5; D is uncertain. The CDR3 consists of 13 residues. With 1 base removed from V and 5 bases from J, the gap between germline ends came to 8 bases. CDR1 is LNHDA, CDR2 SQIVND, per germline (reference sequence). The chain's CDR3 is CASSIAAMETQYF. The DNA for the CDR3 is TGTGCCAGTAGTATAGCAGCGATGGAGACCCAGTACTTC.

The J gene is TRBJ1-5, the V gene TRBV6-1, with D perhaps matching TRBD1 (6 bases). Germline V lookup: CDR1 MNHNS, CDR2 SASEGT. The CDR3 length is 13 residues. V shed 6 bases and J shed 8 bases, with 14 bases lying between them. The CDR3 loop is CASSGTRTEPQHF. The CDR3 nucleotides read TGTGCCAGCAGCGGGACACGTACTGAGCCCCAGCATTTT.

The chain carries TRBV5-4 and TRBJ1-2; no firm D call. CDR1 is SGHNT, CDR2 YYREEE, per germline (reference sequence). V was shortened by 0 bases and J by 7 bases, with 7 bases between the two germline ends. The CDR3 loop spans 12 amino acids. The CDR3 bases are TGTGCCAGCAGCTTGGGAGAGTTTGGCTACACCTTC. This gives the protein CASSLGEFGYTF.

There are a few counts of this clone. The CDR3 loop reads CASSGGGADTQYF. The DNA of the CDR3 is TGTGCCAGCAGCGGTGGGGGGGCAGATACGCAGTATTTT. The rearrangement joins TRBV7-9 to TRBJ2-3; 7 bases agree with TRBD2. The CDR3 covers 13 residues. V lost 5 bases and J lost 4; bases outside the gene matches: 3. The germline V gene has CDR1 SEHNR and CDR2 FQNEAQ (reference sequence).

This chain links TRBV30 with TRBJ2-7; D might be TRBD1 (5 bases). Germline values: CDR1 GTSNPN, CDR2 SVGIG (reference sequence). V was shortened by 0 bases and J by 6 bases, with 12 bases between the two germline ends. The CDR3 runs 13 residues. CDR3 in amino acids: CAWSVQGGFEQYV. The CDR3 DNA reads TGTGCCTGGAGTGTCCAGGGCGGTTTCGAGCAGTACGTC.